A single TCR beta chain is shown here with its context. What it binds is unknown. The CDR3 spans 13 residues. CDR1 is SGHRS, CDR2 YFSETQ, per germline. The ends were cut back, 1 base at V and 1 base at J, with 5 bases in the middle. This record belongs to a study of OX40 agonist ivuxolimab in advanced cancers. Overall study findings and caveats: Expanded peripheral T-cell antigen specificity went undetermined.

Method: immunoSEQ multiplex PCR; TCRdb's copy keeps in-frame clones and lacks some. Among tens of thousands of clones listed, 90% were seen once. The sample in question was CD4+ or CD8+ T cells sorted from blood, obtained in a trial of the OX40 agonist ivuxolimab. This chain connects TRBV5-1 to TRBJ1-1; D is unclear. This receptor was taken from an adult with an advanced solid tumor such as melanoma, head and neck, liver or kidney cancer. CDR3 nucleotide sequence: TGCGCCAGCAGCTTGATTTCGAACACTGAAGCTTTCTTT. It translates to CASSLISNTEAFF.